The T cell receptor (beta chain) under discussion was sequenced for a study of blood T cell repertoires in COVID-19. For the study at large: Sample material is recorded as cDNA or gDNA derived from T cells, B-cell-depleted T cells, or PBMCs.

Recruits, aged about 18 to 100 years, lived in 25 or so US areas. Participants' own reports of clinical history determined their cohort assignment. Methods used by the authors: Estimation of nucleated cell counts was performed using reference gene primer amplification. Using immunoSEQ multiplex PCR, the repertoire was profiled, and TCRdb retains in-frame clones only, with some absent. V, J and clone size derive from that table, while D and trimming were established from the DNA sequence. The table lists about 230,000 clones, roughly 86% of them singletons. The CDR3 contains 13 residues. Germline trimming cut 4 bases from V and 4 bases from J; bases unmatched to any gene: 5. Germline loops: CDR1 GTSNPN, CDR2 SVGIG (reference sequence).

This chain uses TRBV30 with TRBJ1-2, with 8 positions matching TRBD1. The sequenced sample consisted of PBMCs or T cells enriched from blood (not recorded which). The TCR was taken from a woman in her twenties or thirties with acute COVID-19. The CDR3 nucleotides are TGTGCCTGGACCCGACAGGGGATCTATGGCTACACCTTC. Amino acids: CAWTRQGIYGYTF.